The entry that follows covers one T cell receptor (beta chain) sequence. The antigen is unknown. The CDR3 runs 11 residues. V gave up 5 bases and J gave up 2 bases, with 3 bases separating them. CDR1 SGHTA and CDR2 FQGNSA come from the germline V gene. This record comes from a study of T cell responses to AZD1222 COVID-19 vaccine. Study-level findings and limits: Seropositive AZD1222 recipients at baseline numbered only five or six.

Using immunoSEQ multiplex PCR, the repertoire was profiled, and TCRdb retains in-frame clones only, with some absent. The data contain about 210,000 clones, 90% to 95% of them seen just once; the ten biggest clones take up around 1.8%. The clonotype was recovered from an adult who received the MenACWY meningococcal vaccine as a control. The rearrangement joins TRBV7-2 to TRBJ1-1; D not resolved. The material sequenced was peripheral blood, taken 28 days after the second dose of the MenACWY control vaccine. The CDR3 DNA reads TGTGCCAGCAGCCATAACACTGAAGCTTTCTTT. This encodes CASSHNTEAFF.